The entry below describes one TCR beta chain. Its antigen is as yet unknown. The data stem from a study of cytomegalovirus exposure and HLA in healthy donors. Whole-study findings and limits: TCR beta sequences reportedly predicted most subjects' HLA-A and HLA-B alleles accurately.

The CDR3 contains 16 residues. The junction had 5 bases not matched to a gene; V was cut back by 4 bases and J by 5 bases. CDR1 and CDR2 from the germline V gene are WNHNN and SYGVQD (reference sequence). The PCR had 60 Vbeta and 13 Jbeta primers. Assay: immunoSEQ multiplex PCR; the TCRdb copy retains only in-frame clones and omits some. The data hold some 250,000 clones, with about 80% observed a single time. The TCR sequence derives from a woman aged 60-75 years in good health and CMV-seropositive. The sample taken for sequencing was PBMCs. J is TRBJ2-2 and V is TRBV10-1; 12 positions agree with TRBD2. The CDR3 DNA reads TGCGCCAGCAGTGGACTAGCGGGAGTAGGAACCGGGGAGCTGTTTTTT. Amino acid sequence: CASSGLAGVGTGELFF.